This passage covers 10 T cell receptor beta chains from one sample sequenced in a study of graft-versus-host responses after intestinal transplantation. Clones were read by immunoSEQ multiplex PCR, and TCRdb kept only the in-frame ones, dropping some. The sample lists 85,000 to 90,000 clones, over 85% occurring once. These receptors' antigens are unknown. This specimen was unstimulated CD4+ T cells sorted from spleen or lymph node cells, taken before intestinal transplant. Receptor source: a human donor who received an intestinal transplant.

The rearrangement links TRBV5-6 to TRBJ1-1; D gene uncertain. Germline-derived CDR1 and CDR2 are SGHDT and YYEEEE. The CDR3 sequence is 15 residues long. V lost 2 bases and J 0 bases, leaving 11 bases between the germline ends. The CDR3 region is CASSFSGGMNTEAFF. The CDR3 DNA reads TGTGCCAGCAGCTTTTCAGGCGGGATGAACACTGAAGCTTTCTTT.

The chain has TRBV19 and TRBJ2-5; the match to TRBD1 covers 8 bases. Germline loops: CDR1 LNHDA, CDR2 SQIVND (reference sequence). Losses at the gene ends were 5 bases for V and 4 bases for J; bases not matched to a gene: 6. CDR3 length: 14 amino acids. This CDR3 reads CASSSRTGRETQYF. In DNA form, the CDR3 reads TGTGCCAGTAGTTCCCGGACAGGGAGAGAGACCCAGTACTTC.

The CDR3 sequence: CASSPPGVGGQFLNTEAFF. The CDR3 DNA follows: TGTGCCAGCAGCCCGCCCGGCGTCGGGGGACAATTCCTGAACACTGAAGCTTTCTTT. The chain combines TRBV2 with TRBJ1-1; possible D gene TRBD1, 6 bases. Germline V gene sequence: CDR1 SNHLY, CDR2 FYNNEI. There are 19 residues in the CDR3. V dropped 6 bases and J dropped 0 bases, with 26 bases sitting between them.

The chain recombines TRBV7-9 with TRBJ2-5; 7 bases fit TRBD1. Trimming removed 5 bases from V and 5 bases from J; junction bases left unmatched: 11. The CDR3 spans 15 residues. CDR1 SEHNR and CDR2 FQNEAQ come from the germline V gene (reference sequence). The CDR3 loop reads CASSLTGSVLETQYF. CDR3 DNA sequence: TGTGCCAGCAGCCTGACAGGGAGTGTTCTGGAGACCCAGTACTTC.

The chain couples TRBV30 to TRBJ2-5; TRBD2 agrees at 12 bases. This CDR3 comprises 16 residues. Germline CDR1 is GTSNPN and CDR2 is SVGIG (reference sequence). J was trimmed by 1 base and V by 3 bases; bases with no gene match: 6. The CDR3 coding sequence is TGTGCCTGGAGCTATACTAGCGGGAGGATCCAAGAGACCCAGTACTTC. Translated: CAWSYTSGRIQETQYF.

The chain recombines TRBV7-8 with TRBJ1-5, with no clear D. Germline-derived CDR1 and CDR2 are SGHVS and FQNEAQ. V lost 2 bases, J lost 5 bases, and 16 bases lay in between. This CDR3 region has 16 residues. CDR3: CASSLSGILTDQPQHF. The CDR3 nucleotides read TGTGCCAGCAGCTTAAGCGGAATACTCACGGATCAGCCCCAGCATTTT.

V is TRBV11-2 and J is TRBJ2-7; TRBD1 matches 8 bases. The CDR3 sequence is 15 residues long. CDR1 and CDR2 (germline): SGHAT, FQNNGV. The J segment lost 0 bases and the V segment lost 2 bases, leaving 3 bases of the junction unmatched. Here the CDR3 DNA reads TGTGCCAGCAGCTTATTGGACAGGGACTCCTACGAGCAGTACTTC. Translated: CASSLLDRDSYEQYF.

V usage is TRBV4-1 and J usage is TRBJ1-1; D gene unclear. The CDR3 has 14 amino acids. Trimming stripped 0 bases from V and 1 base from J, with 6 bases between. Germline CDR1 and CDR2: MGHRA and YSYEKL. The CDR3 DNA is TGCGCCAGCAGCCAAGACAGGTGGAACACTGAAGCTTTCTTT. Amino acids: CASSQDRWNTEAFF.

The chain joins TRBV7-3 to TRBJ2-3; maybe TRBD2 (5 bases). The V gene lost 5 bases and the J gene lost 2 bases, with 14 bases spanning the gap. CDR3 size: 15 residues. The germline gives CDR1 SGHTA, CDR2 FQGTGA. The CDR3 loop reads CASSIGGADTDTQYF. CDR3 nucleotides: TGTGCCAGCAGCATTGGAGGAGCGGACACAGATACGCAGTATTTT.

V is TRBV28 and J is TRBJ2-7; 9 bases are a match to TRBD1. The CDR3 is made up of 15 amino acids. Germline CDR1 is MDHEN and CDR2 is SYDVKM. With 5 bases clipped from V and 6 bases from J, the junction kept 11 bases outside the gene matches. DNA of the CDR3: TGTGCCAGCAGTGGGGGGGACAGGGTTTCGGTCGAGCAGTACTTC. Translated: CASSGGDRVSVEQYF.